The 26 T cell receptor beta chains below were found in one sample sequenced in a study of shared clonotypes between healthy human individuals. Positively selected for CCR7, the CD45RO-negative cells used as naive CD8 cells excluded terminally differentiated effector memory CD45RA+ cells. Data came from immunoSEQ multiplex PCR; TCRdb stores just in-frame clones and leaves some out. The data contain roughly 590,000 clones, around 95% of them singletons. Sequencing was carried out using naive CD8+ T cells sorted from blood. Source of these receptors: a woman aged 30 to 39 in good health.

This clone was seen once. The gene calls are TRBV27 and TRBJ2-1, with a weak D call TRBD2 (6 bases). Germline V CDR1 and CDR2: MNHEY, SMNVEV (reference sequence). V was cut by 0 bases and J by 6 bases, with 9 bases left in between. The CDR3 extends over 14 amino acids. The CDR3 reads CASSLSRTINEQFF. CDR3 in DNA: TGTGCCAGCAGTTTATCGCGGACTATCAATGAGCAGTTCTTC.

The genes are TRBV5-1 and TRBJ2-7; 10 bases line up with TRBD2. The CDR3 spans 15 residues. Germline V gene lookup returns CDR1 SGHRS and CDR2 YFSETQ. The V segment lost 2 bases and the J segment 4 bases; nucleotides outside the gene matches: 6. CDR3 residues: CASSFTSGKTYEQYF. DNA for the CDR3: TGCGCCAGCAGCTTCACTAGCGGGAAAACGTACGAGCAGTACTTC.

V gene TRBV13 combines with J gene TRBJ2-7; D is uncertain. Germline loops: CDR1 PRHDT, CDR2 FYEKMQ (reference sequence). The CDR3 totals 14 residues. Trimming took 4 bases from V and 7 from J, leaving 17 bases between them. The CDR3 nucleotides are TGTGCCAGCAGCTCGTCGACTGGGTCCCTGGAGCAGTACTTC. Residues: CASSSSTGSLEQYF.

The chain couples TRBV5-1 to TRBJ2-3; D is unclear. The CDR3 extends over 12 amino acids. Germline V CDR1 and CDR2: SGHRS, YFSETQ. Trimming shortened V by 0 bases and J by 4 bases, and 3 bases separated the two germline ends. The CDR3 sequence is CASSLAPDTQYF. CDR3 coding DNA: TGCGCCAGCAGCTTGGCCCCAGATACGCAGTATTTT.

The V call is TRBV6-5, the J call TRBJ2-1; 8 nucleotides align to TRBD1. Germline CDR1 MNHEY, CDR2 SVGAGI. This CDR3 is built from 15 residues. V shed 1 base, J shed 8 bases, and the junction held 7 bases outside the gene matches. The DNA of the CDR3 is TGTGCCAGCAGTTACTTCAGGGGGCGGAATGATGAGCAGTTCTTC. Protein product: CASSYFRGRNDEQFF.

This clone has a handful of counts. This chain links TRBV5-6 with TRBJ1-5, with 7 bases that match TRBD1. Trimming removed 5 bases from V and 1 base from J; junction bases left unmatched: 3. Per the germline V gene, CDR1 is SGHDT and CDR2 is YYEEEE. This CDR3 contains 14 residues. Written as DNA, the CDR3 is TGTGCCAGCAGTGGACAGGCGAGCAATCAGCCCCAGCATTTT. It is translated as CASSGQASNQPQHF.

The rearrangement joins TRBV2 to TRBJ2-5, with unresolved D. The length of the CDR3 is 11 residues. Germline V gene data show CDR1 as SNHLY and CDR2 as FYNNEI. V was shortened by 2 bases and J by 5 bases, with 3 bases between the two germline ends. Written as DNA, the CDR3 is TGTGCCAGCAGTGAAAACGAGACCCAGTACTTC. The encoded protein is CASSENETQYF.

On this clone: Additional DNA sequences in this sample encode the identical CDR3. V is TRBV28 and J is TRBJ2-7; D not resolved. The CDR3 length is 11 residues. V dropped 6 bases and J dropped 1 base, with 4 bases sitting between them. Germline V gene sequence: CDR1 MDHEN, CDR2 SYDVKM. In DNA form, the CDR3 reads TGTGCCAGCAGCAGATCCTACGAGCAGTACTTC. This codes for CASSRSYEQYF.

The rearrangement joins TRBV28 to TRBJ2-3; 13 bases map to TRBD2. CDR1 and CDR2 from the germline V gene are MDHEN and SYDVKM. Trimming at V came to 6 bases and at J to 4 bases, leaving 10 bases not matched to a gene. The CDR3 extends over 17 amino acids. The CDR3 sequence is CASSDEGLAGDPDTQYF. Written as DNA, the CDR3 is TGTGCCAGCAGCGACGAAGGACTAGCGGGAGATCCAGATACGCAGTATTTT.

V gene TRBV11-2 combines with J gene TRBJ2-7; the D gene is possibly TRBD2 (5 bases). The CDR3 has 14 amino acids. The germline gives CDR1 SGHAT, CDR2 FQNNGV. Trimming left V 4 bases short and J 3 bases short, with 13 bases between. The CDR3, as DNA: TGTGCCAGCAGCTACGGACTGATGAACTACGAGCAGTACTTC. Its translation: CASSYGLMNYEQYF.

The J gene is TRBJ2-4, the V gene TRBV11-2, with TRBD2 matching 10 bases. After removal of 4 bases from V and 2 bases from J, the junction contained 5 bases not matched to a gene. This CDR3 region has 16 residues. Germline values: CDR1 SGHAT, CDR2 FQNNGV. The CDR3 nucleotides read TGTGCCAGCAGCTACTCTAGCGGGAGCTCCAAAAACATTCAGTACTTC. Amino acid sequence: CASSYSSGSSKNIQYF.

The chain uses TRBV7-2 and TRBJ2-7; weak D call: TRBD2 (5 bases). CDR1 is SGHTA, CDR2 FQGNSA, per germline. V was cut by 3 bases and J by 4 bases, with 10 bases left in between. The CDR3 spans 13 residues. The CDR3 region is CASSFSGDYEQYF. CDR3 DNA sequence: TGTGCCAGCAGCTTCAGCGGTGATTACGAGCAGTACTTC.

V is TRBV14 and J is TRBJ1-1; 8 bases fit TRBD1. The CDR3 covers 17 residues. V lost 4 bases, J lost 0 bases, and 10 bases stayed unmatched. The germline V gene encodes CDR1 SGHDN and CDR2 FVKESK. In DNA, the CDR3 is TGTGCCAGCAGCCTTGACAGGGGTCCTTTGGTGAACACTGAAGCTTTCTTT. This gives the protein CASSLDRGPLVNTEAFF. Filled out from reference TRBV14 and TRBJ1-1, the complete variable domain reads EAGVTQFPSHSVIEKGQTVTLRCDPISGHDNLYWYRRVMGKEIKFLLHFVKESKQDESGMPNNRFLAERTGGTYSTLKVQPAELEDSGVYFCASSLDRGPLVNTEAFFGQGTRLTVV.

The CDR3 DNA sequence: TGTGCCAGCAGTTTGAAGTCATCGGACAATGAGCAGTTCTTC. It specifies CASSLKSSDNEQFF. This chain links TRBV28 with TRBJ2-1; D is unclear. In germline, CDR1 is MDHEN, CDR2 SYDVKM. This CDR3 is built from 14 residues. Trimming left V 3 bases short and J 5 bases short, with 11 bases between.

The chain joins TRBV14 to TRBJ2-3; 8 nucleotides agree with TRBD1. V trimming: 1 base; J trimming: 6 bases; junction bases outside the gene matches: 9. CDR3 length equals 16 residues. Looked up from germline, CDR1 is SGHDN and CDR2 is FVKESK. CDR3 sequence (DNA): TGTGCCAGCAGCCAAGGGACAGGGTCTCGGCCCGATACGCAGTATTTT. This codes for CASSQGTGSRPDTQYF.

The chain uses TRBV28 and TRBJ1-2; D is ambiguous. Germline V CDR1 and CDR2: MDHEN, SYDVKM. V shed 3 bases and J shed 8 bases, with 16 bases lying between them. The CDR3 spans 14 residues. The CDR3 protein is CASSFDSFITGYTF. In DNA, the CDR3 is TGTGCCAGCAGTTTCGACTCTTTTATAACGGGCTACACCTTC.

Regarding this clone: The same CDR3 arises from other DNA sequences in this sample as well. This chain links TRBV6-5 with TRBJ2-1; TRBD2 matches at 8 bases. J lost 0 bases, V lost 5 bases, and 3 bases had no gene match. Germline values: CDR1 MNHEY, CDR2 SVGAGI. This CDR3 is built from 15 residues. As DNA, the CDR3 is TGTGCCAGCAGTCCGAGCGGGAGCTCCTACAATGAGCAGTTCTTC. Amino acid sequence: CASSPSGSSYNEQFF.

This chain links TRBV7-3 with TRBJ2-5; 8 nucleotides match TRBD2. The CDR3 length is 15 residues. Germline V lookup: CDR1 SGHTA, CDR2 FQGTGA. Trimming took 2 bases from V and 2 from J; bases not matched to a gene: 4. DNA of the CDR3: TGTGCCAGCAGCTTAGGCTCTAGCGGGCAAGAGACCCAGTACTTC. Its protein is CASSLGSSGQETQYF.

This clone was recorded only once. This sequence joins TRBV4-2 and TRBJ1-5; D is undetermined. The CDR3 extends over 14 amino acids. V lost 3 bases, J lost 2 bases, and 8 bases lay in between. The germline V gene encodes CDR1 LGHNA and CDR2 YNFKEQ. The CDR3, as DNA: TGTGCCAGCAGCCACTCGACGGGCAATCAGCCCCAGCATTTT. Translating gives CASSHSTGNQPQHF.

The chain recombines TRBV7-9 with TRBJ2-2; D ambiguous. The V gene lost 5 bases and the J gene lost 5 bases, with 9 bases spanning the gap. Germline-derived CDR1 and CDR2 are SEHNR and FQNEAQ (reference sequence). This CDR3 comprises 13 residues. Here the CDR3 DNA reads TGTGCCAGCAGCCCCGTTGGGACCGGGGAGCTGTTTTTT. It encodes CASSPVGTGELFF.

V and J are TRBV5-5 and TRBJ2-7, with D possibly matching TRBD1 (6 bases). V lost 0 bases to trimming and J lost 6 bases, with 16 bases between them. Per the germline V gene, CDR1 is SGHKS and CDR2 is YYEKEE (reference sequence). This CDR3 comprises 15 residues. The CDR3 is CASSLAPGQLSEQYF. CDR3 DNA sequence: TGTGCCAGCAGCTTGGCTCCAGGACAGCTGTCCGAGCAGTACTTC.

The J gene is TRBJ1-1, the V gene TRBV30; D is unresolved. Germline V lookup: CDR1 GTSNPN, CDR2 SVGIG (reference sequence). The CDR3 is made up of 12 amino acids. Trimming left V 5 bases short and J 3 bases short, with 10 bases between. CDR3: CAWGTPYTEAFF. Here the CDR3 DNA reads TGTGCCTGGGGCACCCCCTACACTGAAGCTTTCTTT. Full variable domain (rest looked up from reference TRBV30 and TRBJ1-1): SQTIHQWPATLVQPVGSPLSLECTVEGTSNPNLYWYRQAAGRGLQLLFYSVGIGQISSEVPQNLSASRPQDRQFILSSKKLLLSDSGFYLCAWGTPYTEAFFGQGTRLTVV.

This chain links TRBV7-9 with TRBJ2-1, with D possibly being TRBD1 (5 bases). The CDR3 extends over 15 amino acids. Germline V lookup: CDR1 SEHNR, CDR2 FQNEAQ (reference sequence). Between the trimmed V and J ends, which lost 1 base and 5 bases, there was a span of 12 bases. The CDR3 nucleotides read TGTGCCAGCAGCTTAGTGCAGGGTAGCCACAATGAGCAGTTCTTC. It is translated as CASSLVQGSHNEQFF.

The chain uses TRBV27 and TRBJ2-7, with D maybe TRBD2 (6 bases). This CDR3 contains 15 residues. Germline V lookup: CDR1 MNHEY, CDR2 SMNVEV (reference sequence). The V end lost 2 bases, the J end lost 6 bases, and 17 bases lay between the germline ends. The CDR3 nucleotides are TGTGCCAGCAGTTTACTTGGTCAGGGAGGAGTCGAGCAGTACTTC. Translated: CASSLLGQGGVEQYF.

The gene calls are TRBV7-9 and TRBJ2-5, with 7 positions matching TRBD2. Germline CDR1 reads SEHNR; CDR2 reads FQNEAQ (reference sequence). V lost 5 bases and J lost 2; bases outside the gene matches: 14. The CDR3 covers 17 residues. The CDR3 DNA sequence: TGTGCCAGCAGCCCCAGCGGGGTTCTGGAGGAACAAGAGACCCAGTACTTC. This gives the protein CASSPSGVLEEQETQYF.

The CDR3 spells CASSLGSSGLGSSYEQYF. The CDR3 bases are TGTGCCAGCAGCTTGGGATCTAGCGGGCTAGGAAGCTCCTACGAGCAGTACTTC. V is TRBV5-4 and J is TRBJ2-7; TRBD2 matches 8 bases. V was pared by 0 bases and J by 0 bases, with 11 bases of the junction left unmatched. Germline CDR1 is SGHNT and CDR2 is YYREEE (reference sequence). This CDR3 is built from 18 residues. The full variable domain, its missing parts supplied by reference TRBV5-4 and TRBJ2-7, is ETGVTQSPTHLIKTRGQQVTLRCSSQSGHNTVSWYQQALGQGPQFIFQYYREEENGRGNFPPRFSGLQFPNYSSELNVNALELDDSALYLCASSLGSSGLGSSYEQYFGPGTRLTVT.